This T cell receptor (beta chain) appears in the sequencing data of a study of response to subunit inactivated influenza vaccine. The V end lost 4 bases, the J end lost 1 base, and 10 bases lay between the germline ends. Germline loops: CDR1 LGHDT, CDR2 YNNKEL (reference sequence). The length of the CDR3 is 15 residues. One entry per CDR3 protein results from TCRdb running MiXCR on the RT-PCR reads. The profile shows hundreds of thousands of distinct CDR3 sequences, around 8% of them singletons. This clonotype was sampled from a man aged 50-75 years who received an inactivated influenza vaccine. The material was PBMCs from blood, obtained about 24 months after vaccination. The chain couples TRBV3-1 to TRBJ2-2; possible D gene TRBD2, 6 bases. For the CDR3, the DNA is TGTGCCAGCAGCCGCCGACTAGTGAACACCGGGGAGCTGTTTTTT. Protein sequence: CASSRRLVNTGELFF.